The sequence of this TCR beta chain was determined in a study of cytomegalovirus exposure and HLA in healthy donors. Overall study findings and caveats: The authors reported that TCR beta sequences could predict HLA-A and HLA-B alleles. These predictions were accurate for most subjects in the first cohort. Despite most TCR sequences being rare, some public TCRs occurred in many donors. Earlier analysis looked at TCR beta V segments, and most were productive about 90% or about 30% of the time. In a later analysis, a missense DCLRE1C variant was linked to TCR beta V- and J-gene trimming.

V was trimmed by 3 bases and J by 1 base, leaving 6 bases between them. CDR3 length: 13 amino acids. CDR1 and CDR2 (germline): LNHDA, SQIVND (reference sequence). This clone was seen a handful of times. Its specificity is not known. Amplification used 60 Vbeta primers and 13 Jbeta primers. Only in-frame clones appear in the TCRdb table, and some are missing; sequencing was by immunoSEQ multiplex PCR. The table lists about 78,000 clones, about three quarters of them singletons, with around 10% in the top ten. This chain links TRBV19 with TRBJ1-1; D remains unclear. What was sequenced was PBMCs. The clonotype originates from a middle-aged woman in good health and CMV-seropositive. CDR3 protein: CASSISGNTEAFF. CDR3 nucleotides: TGTGCCAGTAGTATTTCGGGGAACACTGAAGCTTTCTTT.